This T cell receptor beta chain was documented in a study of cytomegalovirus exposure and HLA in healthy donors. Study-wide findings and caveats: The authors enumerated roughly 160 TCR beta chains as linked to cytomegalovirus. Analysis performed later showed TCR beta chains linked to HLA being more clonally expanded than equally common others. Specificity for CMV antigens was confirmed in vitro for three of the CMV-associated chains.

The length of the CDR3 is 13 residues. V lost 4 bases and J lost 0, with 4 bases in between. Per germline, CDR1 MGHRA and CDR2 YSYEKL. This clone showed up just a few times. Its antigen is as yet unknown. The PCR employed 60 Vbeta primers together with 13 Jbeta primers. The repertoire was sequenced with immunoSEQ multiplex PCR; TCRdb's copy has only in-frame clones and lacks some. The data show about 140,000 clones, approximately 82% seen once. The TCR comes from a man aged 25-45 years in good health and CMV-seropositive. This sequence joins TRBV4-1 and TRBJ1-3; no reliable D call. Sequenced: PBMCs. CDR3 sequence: CASSPSSGNTIYF. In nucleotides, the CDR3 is TGCGCCAGCAGCCCTTCCTCTGGAAACACCATATATTTT.